Listed below are T cell receptor beta chains from one sample, sequenced in a study of blood T cells in healthy people across ages. TCRdb re-called the 5' RACE reads with MiXCR, one entry per CDR3 protein. Here the sample spans hundreds of thousands of distinct CDR3 sequences, under 45% being singletons. Sequencing was performed on blood. These receptors were collected from a man aged 55-75 years in good health. CDR3s include the opening cysteine and the closing phenylalanine or tryptophan. A D gene is named only where the DNA matches it firmly. Clone size is shown for a subset of rows, as once, few, many or a class of expanded clone.

>few|TRBV12-3/TRBV12-4|TRBD2|TRBJ2-7|12
TGTGCCAGCAGTTTGGGGGAGGGCGAGCAGTACTTC
CASSLGEGEQYF
>.|TRBV20-1|.|TRBJ2-1|15
TGCAGTGCGATGATCACAGGGTCACGTTCCGAGGAGCAGTTCTTC
CSAMITGSRSEEQFF
>.|TRBV5-5|.|TRBJ1-2|13
TGTGCCAGCAGCTTGGAGGGCATCGATGGCTACACCTTC
CASSLEGIDGYTF
>.|TRBV5-1|.|TRBJ2-7|15
TGCGCCAGCAGCCGGGTGGGTCAGGGCCACTACGAGCGGTACTTC
CASSRVGQGHYERYF
>few|TRBV20-1|.|TRBJ2-7|11
TGCAGTGCTCCTTATACTCTCGAGCAGTACTTC
CSAPYTLEQYF
>once|TRBV7-6|.|TRBJ1-2|12
TGTGCCAGCAGCCTGTCCGGGATAGGCTACACCTTC
CASSLSGIGYTF
>.|TRBV5-5|.|TRBJ2-6|15
TGTGCCAGCAGCTTACAGGACTCTGGGGCCAACGTCCTGACTTTC
CASSLQDSGANVLTF
>many|TRBV29-1|TRBD2|TRBJ2-5|17
TGCAGCGTAGCCCGGACTAGCGGGGGTCCCTCCGGAGAGACCCAGTACTTC
CSVARTSGGPSGETQYF
>.|TRBV2|TRBD2|TRBJ2-7|15
TGTGCCAGCAGTACTAGCGGGGGGGCGTACAACGAGCAGTACTTC
CASSTSGGAYNEQYF
>.|TRBV6-6|.|TRBJ2-1|13
TGTGCCAGCAGCATAGGACAGTACAATGAGCAGTTCTTC
CASSIGQYNEQFF
>once|TRBV5-6|.|TRBJ1-6|15
TGTGCCAGCAGCTGGAGAAGGTCCTATAATTCACCCCTCCACTTT
CASSWRRSYNSPLHF
>.|TRBV12-3/TRBV12-4|.|TRBJ2-4|16
TGTGCCAGCAGTTTACAGGCCGGGCTAGCCAAAATCATTCAGTACTTC
CASSLQAGLAKIIQYF
>many|TRBV29-1|.|TRBJ1-1|14
TGCAGCGTTGAAGTGGGTACGAGGGACACTGAAGCTTTCTTT
CSVEVGTRDTEAFF
>.|TRBV12-5|.|TRBJ2-5|13
TGTGCTAGTGGTTTGGTCAATAGAGAGACCCAGTACTTC
CASGLVNRETQYF
>.|TRBV20-1|.|TRBJ1-4|15
TGCAGTGCTCGTGGAACAGGGAGAACTAATGAAAAACTGTTTTTT
CSARGTGRTNEKLFF
>.|TRBV6-1|.|TRBJ2-5|17
TGTGCCAGCAGTGGAAATAAAAAACAGGGAAACCAAGAGACCCAGTACTTC
CASSGNKKQGNQETQYF
>.|TRBV20-1|.|TRBJ2-7|14
TGCAGTGCTAGAGATTTCGAGGGGACCTACGAGCAGTACTTC
CSARDFEGTYEQYF
>few|TRBV9|.|TRBJ2-5|14
TGTGCCAGCAGCGTAGCGGCTAGTGGGGAGACCCAGTACTTC
CASSVAASGETQYF
>few|TRBV21-1|.|TRBJ1-2|17
TGTGCCAGCAGCAAAGGGACAGCTCTAAGCCATAACTATGGCTACACCTTC
CASSKGTALSHNYGYTF
>.|TRBV6-5|TRBD1|TRBJ1-1|14
TGTGCCAGCGCCTCAGGACAGGGGATCACTGAAGCTTTCTTT
CASASGQGITEAFF
>many|TRBV7-2|.|TRBJ1-2|13
TGTGCCAGCAGCTTAGGTCAGGTCTATGGCTACACCTTC
CASSLGQVYGYTF
>.|TRBV6-2/TRBV6-3|TRBD1|TRBJ2-1|17
TGTGCCAGCAGTTACTCCCCCCGGACAGGCCTCTACAATGAGCAGTTCTTC
CASSYSPRTGLYNEQFF
>.|TRBV24-1|.|TRBJ2-7|14
TGTGCCACCAGTGATTCGGCGGAGACCTACGAGCAGTACTTC
CATSDSAETYEQYF
>few|TRBV4-1|.|TRBJ2-7|15
TGCGCCAGCAGCCAAGATCAAGGGTTCTCCTACGAGCAGTACTTC
CASSQDQGFSYEQYF
>.|TRBV20-1|TRBD2|TRBJ2-1|19
TGCAGTGCTAGAGATCGGGGGGCGGGGGGCCTTAGCTCCTACGATGAGCAGTTCTTC
CSARDRGAGGLSSYDEQFF
>few|TRBV5-1|.|TRBJ2-1|11
TGCGCCAGCAGGGATGGGGGTGAGCAGTTCTTC
CASRDGGEQFF
>few|TRBV10-3|.|TRBJ2-7|13
TGTGCCATCAGTGACGGCGGGGTCTACGAGCAGTACTTC
CAISDGGVYEQYF
>few|TRBV7-9|.|TRBJ2-7|15
TGTGCCAGCAGCTTCGACGCGGTGGGGGTCTACGAGCAGTACTTC
CASSFDAVGVYEQYF
>few|TRBV18|.|TRBJ2-1|14
TGTGCCAGCTCACCACCGAGGACCTCCAATGAGCAGTTCTTC
CASSPPRTSNEQFF
>few|TRBV7-2|.|TRBJ2-1|13
TGTGCCAGCAGCTTTTATCAATACAATGAGCAGTTCTTC
CASSFYQYNEQFF
>many|TRBV29-1|TRBD1|TRBJ2-7|12
TGCAGCGTTCGACAGGGTACCTACGAGCAGTACTTC
CSVRQGTYEQYF
>.|TRBV3-1|.|TRBJ2-7|16
TGTGCCAGCAGCCAAGATGAACAAGGAACCTTCTACGAGCAGTACTTC
CASSQDEQGTFYEQYF
>few|TRBV7-2|.|TRBJ2-1|14
TGTGCCAGCAGCCCCATCCCCTTCTACAATGAGCAGTTCTTC
CASSPIPFYNEQFF
>.|TRBV7-2|.|TRBJ2-3|14
TGTGCCAGCAGCTTAGCCTTTGTGGGCGGTACGCAGTATTTT
CASSLAFVGGTQYF
>.|TRBV10-3|TRBD2|TRBJ2-7|14
TGTGCCATCAGTACTAGCGGGGGGCCCTACGAGCAGTACTTC
CAISTSGGPYEQYF
>few|TRBV5-1|.|TRBJ2-1|13
TGCGCCAGCAGCTTGGCCCAGGGTGGTGAGCAGTTCTTC
CASSLAQGGEQFF
>few|TRBV7-9|.|TRBJ1-2|14
TGTGCCAGCAGCTTCTCATCCCGGGGCTATGGCTACACCTTC
CASSFSSRGYGYTF
>few|TRBV7-2|TRBD1|TRBJ2-5|16
TGTGCCAGCAGCTTAGCCGGGACAGGGGCCGATCAGACCCAGTACTTC
CASSLAGTGADQTQYF
>many|TRBV5-1|.|TRBJ1-2|13
TGCGCCAGCAGCTTGGAAACCTCCTATGGCTACACCTTC
CASSLETSYGYTF
>once|TRBV30|.|TRBJ1-3|11
TGTGCCTGGCACTCTGGAAACACCATATATTTT
CAWHSGNTIYF
>few|TRBV4-3|.|TRBJ2-3|17
TGCGCCAGCAGCCAAGATAAAGGATCCGGTAGCACAGATACGCAGTATTTT
CASSQDKGSGSTDTQYF